This TCR beta chain is from a study of OX40 agonist ivuxolimab in advanced cancers. About the research overall: Subjects had a mean age of 60 years, with a range of roughly 20 to 80; just over 80% were male.

Points on this clone: Its antigen is as yet unknown.

Study results and limitations: Relative to CD4+ cells, CD8+ T cells on average had more expanded clones. Some of the nonresponding patients also showed low levels of normalized T-cell clonal expansion.

Produced via immunoSEQ multiplex PCR; TCRdb's table is partial and in-frame only. The table has about 83,000 clones, around 84% seen once; the top ten hold about 7%. Trimming took 2 bases from V and 3 from J, leaving 10 bases between them. The germline gives CDR1 KGHSH, CDR2 LQKENI. The CDR3 totals 14 residues. The sample here was CD4+ or CD8+ T cells sorted from blood, taken in a trial of the OX40 agonist ivuxolimab. The receptor was isolated from an adult with an advanced solid tumor such as melanoma, head and neck, liver or kidney cancer. V gene TRBV18 combines with J gene TRBJ1-2, with D tentatively TRBD1 (6 bases). This CDR3 reads CASSPGRGDYGYTF. CDR3 coding DNA: TGTGCCAGCTCACCAGGCAGGGGAGACTATGGCTACACCTTC.